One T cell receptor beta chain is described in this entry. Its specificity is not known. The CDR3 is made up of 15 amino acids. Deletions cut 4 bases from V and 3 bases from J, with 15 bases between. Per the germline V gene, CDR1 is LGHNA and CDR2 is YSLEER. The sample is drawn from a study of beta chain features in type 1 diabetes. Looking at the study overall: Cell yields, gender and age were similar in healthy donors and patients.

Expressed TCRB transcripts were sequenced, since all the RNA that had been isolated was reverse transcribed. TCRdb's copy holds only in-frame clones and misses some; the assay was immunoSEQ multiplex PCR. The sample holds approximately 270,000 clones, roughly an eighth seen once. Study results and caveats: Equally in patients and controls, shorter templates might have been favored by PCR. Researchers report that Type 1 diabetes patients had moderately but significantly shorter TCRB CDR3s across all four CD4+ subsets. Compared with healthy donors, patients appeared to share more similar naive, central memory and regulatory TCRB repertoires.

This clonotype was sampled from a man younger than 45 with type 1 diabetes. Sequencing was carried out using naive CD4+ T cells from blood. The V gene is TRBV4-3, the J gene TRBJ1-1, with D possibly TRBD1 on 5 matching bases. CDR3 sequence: CASSPSTVPYTEAFF. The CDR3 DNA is TGCGCCAGCAGCCCCTCGACAGTGCCTTACACTGAAGCTTTCTTT.